A few counts support the clone carrying this T cell receptor beta chain. The antigen is not known. TCR beta sequencing covered blood CD8+ and CD4+ T cells. The recently defined diagnostic criteria for definite or probable disease were met by the Susac syndrome patients. Germline V gene data show CDR1 as SEHNR and CDR2 as FQNEAQ (reference sequence). The CDR3 is 11 amino acids. V was clipped by 4 bases and J by 7 bases, with 7 bases between them. The sample comes from a study of CD8 T cells in Susac syndrome. Findings of the study overall: The total CD8+ repertoires yielded fewer than 20 Susac-specific public clones and the CD8+ TEMRA repertoires yielded four or five.

Random-hexamer reverse transcription was applied to roughly 0.5 to 1 ug RNA. Across 54 Vbeta and 13 Jbeta, immunoSEQ multiplex PCR amplified TCR beta CDR3. From the immunoSEQ multiplex PCR reads, TCRdb called clonotypes with MiXCR, one entry per CDR3 protein. The sample consists of about 53,000 distinct CDR3 sequences, over 90% of them appearing once. This clonotype was obtained from a human donor with Susac syndrome. V usage is TRBV7-9 and J usage is TRBJ1-1; TRBD1 is a possible D gene (5 bases). The material sequenced was CD8+ T cells from PBMCs. The chain's CDR3 is CASSWGYEAFF. Here the CDR3 DNA reads TGTGCCAGCAGCTGGGGGTATGAAGCTTTCTTT.